The clone carrying this TCR beta chain has more than one count but fewer than ten. Its specificity is unknown. This record comes from a study of vaccination and CD4 T cells after COVID-19. Germline CDR1 and CDR2: SGHTA and FQGTGA. CDR3 length equals 15 residues. V was trimmed by 0 bases and J by 0 bases, leaving 7 bases between them. At the Johns Hopkins FTIC core, DNA taken from cultured CD4+ T cells was sequenced by way of the Oncomine TCR Beta short-read assay. A single record per CDR3 protein comes from TCRdb applying MiXCR to the PCR reads. Among some 11,000 distinct CDR3 sequences, 50% to 55% were seen once, and the ten largest hold more than 8.5%. Treatment described: roughly 10-day PBMC culture with coronavirus spike peptide pools or control peptides (ViraFEST assay). Before TCRs were sequenced, ViraFEST expanded antigen-specific T cells with peptide pools. Cultures of PBMCs, roughly 2 million per well, were set up with about 9.4 IU/ml IL-2 and around 9.8 ug/ml peptide pools. Once cultured 10 days, CD4+ T cells underwent isolation by negative selection.

This chain links TRBV7-3 with TRBJ2-3; no clear D. The specimen sequenced was CD4+ T cells from blood, cultured in vitro. This receptor was taken from a human donor who had recovered from COVID-19. The CDR3 here is CASSLTDLSTDTQYF. CDR3 DNA sequence: TGTGCCAGCAGCTTAACCGACCTGAGCACAGATACGCAGTATTTT.